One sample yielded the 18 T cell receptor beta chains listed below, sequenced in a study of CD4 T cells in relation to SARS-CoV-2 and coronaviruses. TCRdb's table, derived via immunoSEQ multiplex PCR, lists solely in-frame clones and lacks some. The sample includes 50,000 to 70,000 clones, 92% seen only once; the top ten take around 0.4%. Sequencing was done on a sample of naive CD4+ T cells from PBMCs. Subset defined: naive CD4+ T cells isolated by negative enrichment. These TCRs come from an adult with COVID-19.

CDR3 sequence (DNA): TGTGCCAGCAGCTTAGAGCGTCAGGGGCGAGGGAGCGGGAGGTTATATGAGCAGTTCTTC. This translates into CASSLERQGRGSGRLYEQFF. J is TRBJ2-1 and V is TRBV11-2; 9 bases line up with TRBD2. V was pared by 0 bases and J by 8 bases, with 20 bases of the junction left unmatched. The germline gives CDR1 SGHAT, CDR2 FQNNGV. The CDR3 totals 20 residues.

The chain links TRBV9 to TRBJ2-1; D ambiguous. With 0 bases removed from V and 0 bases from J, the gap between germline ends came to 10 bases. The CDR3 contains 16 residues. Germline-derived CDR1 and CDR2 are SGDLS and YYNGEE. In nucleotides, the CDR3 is TGTGCCAGCAGCGTAGGGGCGCCGAGCTCCTACAATGAGCAGTTCTTC. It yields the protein CASSVGAPSSYNEQFF.

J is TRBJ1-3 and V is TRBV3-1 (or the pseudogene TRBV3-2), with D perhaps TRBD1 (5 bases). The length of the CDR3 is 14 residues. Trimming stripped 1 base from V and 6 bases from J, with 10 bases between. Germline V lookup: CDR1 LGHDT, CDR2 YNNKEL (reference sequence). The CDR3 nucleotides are TGTGCCAGCAGCCAAGCAGGGCTTGAAAACACCATATATTTT. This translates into CASSQAGLENTIYF.

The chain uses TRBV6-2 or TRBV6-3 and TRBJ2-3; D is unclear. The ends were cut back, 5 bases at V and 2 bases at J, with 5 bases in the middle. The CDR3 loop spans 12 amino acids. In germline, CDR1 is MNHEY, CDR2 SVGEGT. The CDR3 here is CASSDPTDTQYF. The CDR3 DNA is TGTGCCAGCAGTGACCCCACAGATACGCAGTATTTT.

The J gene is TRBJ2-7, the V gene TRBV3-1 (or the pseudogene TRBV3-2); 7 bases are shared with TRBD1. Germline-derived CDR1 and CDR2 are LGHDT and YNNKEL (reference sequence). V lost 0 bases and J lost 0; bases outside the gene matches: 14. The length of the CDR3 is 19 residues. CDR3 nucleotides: TGTGCCAGCAGCCAAGATTGCCCCCTCGACAGGGTTAACTCCTACGAGCAGTACTTC. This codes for CASSQDCPLDRVNSYEQYF.

The CDR3 DNA reads TGTGCCAGTAGTATAGCCGGGGCCGGACCACCCTACGAGCAGTACTTC. Translation: CASSIAGAGPPYEQYF. The gene calls are TRBV19 and TRBJ2-7; D may correspond to TRBD1 or TRBD2 (5 bases each). Trimming took 1 base from V and 2 from J, leaving 15 bases between them. The germline gives CDR1 LNHDA, CDR2 SQIVND (reference sequence). The CDR3 consists of 16 residues.

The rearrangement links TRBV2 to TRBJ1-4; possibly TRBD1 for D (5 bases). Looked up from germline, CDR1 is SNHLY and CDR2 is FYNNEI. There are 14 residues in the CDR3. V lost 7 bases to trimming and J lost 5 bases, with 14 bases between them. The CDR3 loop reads CASTAGQRNEKLFF. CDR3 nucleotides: TGTGCCAGCACCGCAGGGCAGCGGAATGAAAAACTGTTTTTT.

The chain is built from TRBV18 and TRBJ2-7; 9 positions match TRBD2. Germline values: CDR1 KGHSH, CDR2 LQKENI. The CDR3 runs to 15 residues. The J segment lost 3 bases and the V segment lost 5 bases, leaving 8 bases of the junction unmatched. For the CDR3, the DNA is TGTGCCAGCTCAGCGCTAGCGGGGACATACTACGAGCAGTACTTC. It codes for CASSALAGTYYEQYF.

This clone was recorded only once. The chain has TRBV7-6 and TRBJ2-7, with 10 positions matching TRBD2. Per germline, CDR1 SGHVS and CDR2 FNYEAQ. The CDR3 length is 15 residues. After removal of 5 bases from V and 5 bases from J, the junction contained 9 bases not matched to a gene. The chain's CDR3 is CASSGPSGRSNEQYF. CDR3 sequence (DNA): TGTGCCAGCAGCGGTCCTAGCGGGAGATCCAACGAGCAGTACTTC.

CDR3 in DNA: TGTGCCAGCAGCTCCGGGACTACCTACGAGCAGTACTTC. Its protein product is CASSSGTTYEQYF. The rearrangement uses TRBV5-4 and TRBJ2-7; 7 bases fit TRBD2. CDR1 SGHNT and CDR2 YYREEE come from the germline V gene (reference sequence). The CDR3 is 13 residues long. Germline trimming cut 3 bases from V and 2 bases from J; bases unmatched to any gene: 2.

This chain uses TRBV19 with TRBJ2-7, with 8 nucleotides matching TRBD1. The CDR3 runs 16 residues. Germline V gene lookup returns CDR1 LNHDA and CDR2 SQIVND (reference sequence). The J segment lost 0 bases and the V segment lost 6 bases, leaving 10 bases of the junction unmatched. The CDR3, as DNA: TGTGCCAGTAGCAGACAAGACAGGGGAAGCTCCTACGAGCAGTACTTC. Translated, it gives CASSRQDRGSSYEQYF.

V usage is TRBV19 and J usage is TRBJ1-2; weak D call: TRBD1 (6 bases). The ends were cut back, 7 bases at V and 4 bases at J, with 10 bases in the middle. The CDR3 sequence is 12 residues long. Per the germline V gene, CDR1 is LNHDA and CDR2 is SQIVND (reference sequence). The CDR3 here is CASMGATYGYTF. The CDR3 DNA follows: TGTGCCAGTATGGGGGCAACCTATGGCTACACCTTC.

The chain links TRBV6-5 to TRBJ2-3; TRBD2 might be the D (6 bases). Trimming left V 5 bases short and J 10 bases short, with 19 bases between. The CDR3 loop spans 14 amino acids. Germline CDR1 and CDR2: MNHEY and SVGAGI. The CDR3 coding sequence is TGTGCCAGCAGTCAAAGAGCCCGACTAGGGGCGCAGTATTTT. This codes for CASSQRARLGAQYF.

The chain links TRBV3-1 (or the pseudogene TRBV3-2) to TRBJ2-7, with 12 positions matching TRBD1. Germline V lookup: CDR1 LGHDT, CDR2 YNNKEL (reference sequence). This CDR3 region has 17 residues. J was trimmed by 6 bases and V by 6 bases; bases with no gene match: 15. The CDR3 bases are TGTGCCAGCAGTTTAAGCTCCCCCGGGACAGGGGGCTTCGAGCAGTACTTC. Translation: CASSLSSPGTGGFEQYF.

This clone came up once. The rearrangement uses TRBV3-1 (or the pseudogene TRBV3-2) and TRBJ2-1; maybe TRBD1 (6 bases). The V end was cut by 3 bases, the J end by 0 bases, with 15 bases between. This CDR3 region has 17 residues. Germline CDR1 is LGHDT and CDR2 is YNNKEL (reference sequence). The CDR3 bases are TGTGCCAGCAGCCAGGGACCGGGGACATACTCCTACAATGAGCAGTTCTTC. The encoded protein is CASSQGPGTYSYNEQFF.

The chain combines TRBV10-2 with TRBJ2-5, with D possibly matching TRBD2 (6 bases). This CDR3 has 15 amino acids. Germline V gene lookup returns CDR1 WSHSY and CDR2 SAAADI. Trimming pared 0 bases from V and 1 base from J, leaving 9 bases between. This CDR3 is CASSESGAGQETQYF. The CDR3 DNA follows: TGCGCCAGCAGTGAGTCAGGAGCGGGCCAAGAGACCCAGTACTTC.

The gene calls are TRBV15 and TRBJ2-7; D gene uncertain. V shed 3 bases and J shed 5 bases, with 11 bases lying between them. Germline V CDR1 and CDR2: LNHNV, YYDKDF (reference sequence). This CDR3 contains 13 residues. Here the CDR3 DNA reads TGTGCCACCAGCAGGCCCTGGGCAGACGAGCAGTACTTC. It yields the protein CATSRPWADEQYF.

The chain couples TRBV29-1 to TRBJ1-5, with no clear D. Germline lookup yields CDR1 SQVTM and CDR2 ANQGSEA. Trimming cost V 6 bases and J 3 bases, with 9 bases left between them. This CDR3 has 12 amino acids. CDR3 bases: TGCAGCGTGATGGGAGACAATCAGCCCCAGCATTTT. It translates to CSVMGDNQPQHF.